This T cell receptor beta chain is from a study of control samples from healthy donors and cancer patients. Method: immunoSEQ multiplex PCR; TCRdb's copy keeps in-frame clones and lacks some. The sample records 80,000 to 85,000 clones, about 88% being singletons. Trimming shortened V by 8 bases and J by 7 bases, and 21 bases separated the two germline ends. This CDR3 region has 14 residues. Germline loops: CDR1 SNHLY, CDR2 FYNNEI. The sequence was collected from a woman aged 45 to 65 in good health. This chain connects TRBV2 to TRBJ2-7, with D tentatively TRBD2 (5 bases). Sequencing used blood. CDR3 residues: CASVGVRREWEQYF. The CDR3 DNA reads TGTGCCAGCGTCGGGGTTAGGAGAGAATGGGAGCAGTACTTC.